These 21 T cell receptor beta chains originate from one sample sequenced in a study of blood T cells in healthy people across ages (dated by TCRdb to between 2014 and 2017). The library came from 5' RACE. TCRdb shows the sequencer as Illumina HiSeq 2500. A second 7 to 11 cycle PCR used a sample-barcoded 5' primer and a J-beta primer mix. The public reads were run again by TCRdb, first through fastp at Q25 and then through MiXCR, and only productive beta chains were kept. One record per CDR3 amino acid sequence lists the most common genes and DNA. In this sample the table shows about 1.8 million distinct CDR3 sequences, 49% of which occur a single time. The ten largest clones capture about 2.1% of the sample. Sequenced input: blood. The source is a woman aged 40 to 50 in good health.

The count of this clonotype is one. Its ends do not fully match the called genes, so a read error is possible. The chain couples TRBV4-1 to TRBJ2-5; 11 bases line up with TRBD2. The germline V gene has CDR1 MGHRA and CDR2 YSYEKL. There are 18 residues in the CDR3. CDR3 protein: CASSQDRLAGGRGETQYF. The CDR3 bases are TGCGCCAGTAGCCAAGATCGCCTAGCGGGGGGACGTGGAGAGACCCAGTACTTC.

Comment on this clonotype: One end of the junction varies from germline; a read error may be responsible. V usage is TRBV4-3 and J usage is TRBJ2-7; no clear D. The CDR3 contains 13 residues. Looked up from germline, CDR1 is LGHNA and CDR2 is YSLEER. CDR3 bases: TGCGCCGGCAGCCAAGGCACGGACTACGAGCAGTACTTC. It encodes CAGSQGTDYEQYF.

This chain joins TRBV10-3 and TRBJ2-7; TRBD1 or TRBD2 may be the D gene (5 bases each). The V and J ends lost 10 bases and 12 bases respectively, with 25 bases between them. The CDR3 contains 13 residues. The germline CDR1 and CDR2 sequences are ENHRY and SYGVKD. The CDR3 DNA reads TGTGCCACCTACGACGAGGGACCCGAGACCCGGTACTTC. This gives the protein CATYDEGPETRYF.

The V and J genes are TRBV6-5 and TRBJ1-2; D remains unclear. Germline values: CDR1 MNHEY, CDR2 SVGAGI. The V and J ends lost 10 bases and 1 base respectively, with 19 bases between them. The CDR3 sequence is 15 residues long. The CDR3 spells CANTRPGSLNYGYTF. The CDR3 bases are TGTGCCAACACTCGACCAGGCTCTCTTAACTATGGCTACACCTTC.

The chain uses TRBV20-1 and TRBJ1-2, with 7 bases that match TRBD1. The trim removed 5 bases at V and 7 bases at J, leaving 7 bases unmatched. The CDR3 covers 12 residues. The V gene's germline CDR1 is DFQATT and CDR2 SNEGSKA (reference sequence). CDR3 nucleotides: TGCAGTGCTTACGACTACAGGGGTGGCTACACCTTC. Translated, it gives CSAYDYRGGYTF.

In DNA, the CDR3 is TGTGCCAGCAGCCAATCTCGAGGGGTTGGGGAAAAACTGTTTTTT. Encoded protein: CASSQSRGVGEKLFF. The rearrangement uses TRBV3-1 and TRBJ1-4; TRBD1 is a possible D gene (5 bases). The CDR3 totals 15 residues. V lost 2 bases and J 8 bases, leaving 15 bases between the germline ends. Germline V lookup: CDR1 LGHDT, CDR2 YNNKEL (reference sequence).

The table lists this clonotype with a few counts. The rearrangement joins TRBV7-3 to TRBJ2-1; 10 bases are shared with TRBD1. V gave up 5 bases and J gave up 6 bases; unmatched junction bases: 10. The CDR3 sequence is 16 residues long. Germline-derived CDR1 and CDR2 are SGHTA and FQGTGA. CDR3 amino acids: CASSPTTGGGFNEQFF. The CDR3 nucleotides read TGTGCCAGCAGCCCAACGACAGGGGGCGGGTTCAATGAGCAGTTCTTC.

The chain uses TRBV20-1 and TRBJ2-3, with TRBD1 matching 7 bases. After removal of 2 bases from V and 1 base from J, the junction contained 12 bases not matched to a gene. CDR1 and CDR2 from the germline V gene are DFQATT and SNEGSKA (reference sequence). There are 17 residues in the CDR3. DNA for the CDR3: TGCAGTGCTAGACACGACGCCACAGGGGTTCGCACAGATACGCAGTATTTT. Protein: CSARHDATGVRTDTQYF.

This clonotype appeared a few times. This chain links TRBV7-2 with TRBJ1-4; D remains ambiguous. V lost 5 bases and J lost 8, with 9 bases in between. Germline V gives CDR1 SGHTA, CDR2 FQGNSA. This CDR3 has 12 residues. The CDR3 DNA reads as TGTGCCAGCAGCCCCGGTTGGGAAAAACTGTTTTTT. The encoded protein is CASSPGWEKLFF.

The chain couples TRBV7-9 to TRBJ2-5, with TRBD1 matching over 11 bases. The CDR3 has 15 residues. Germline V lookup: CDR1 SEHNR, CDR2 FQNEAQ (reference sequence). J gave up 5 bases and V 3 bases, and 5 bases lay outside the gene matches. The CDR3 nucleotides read TGTGCCAGCAGCTTGGGGGACAGGGGGTTTGAGACCCAGTACTTC. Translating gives CASSLGDRGFETQYF.

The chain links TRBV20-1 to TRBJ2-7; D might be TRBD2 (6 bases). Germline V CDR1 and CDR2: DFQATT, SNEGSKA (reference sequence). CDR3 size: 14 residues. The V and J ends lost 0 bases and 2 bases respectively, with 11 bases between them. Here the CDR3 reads CSAREPSAAYEQYF. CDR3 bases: TGCAGTGCTAGAGAACCTAGCGCCGCCTACGAGCAGTACTTC.

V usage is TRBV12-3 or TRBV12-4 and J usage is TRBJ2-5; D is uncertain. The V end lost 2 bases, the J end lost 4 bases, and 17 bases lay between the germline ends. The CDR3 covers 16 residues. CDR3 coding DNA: TGTGCCAGCAGTTTACCCAGTGCGGCGTATGTAGAGACCCAGTACTTC. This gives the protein CASSLPSAAYVETQYF.

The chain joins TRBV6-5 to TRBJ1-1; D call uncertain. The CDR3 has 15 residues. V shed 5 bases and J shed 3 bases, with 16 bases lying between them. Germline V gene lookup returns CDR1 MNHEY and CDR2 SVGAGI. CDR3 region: CASSHKQRIDTEAFF. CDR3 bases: TGTGCCAGCAGTCATAAACAGCGTATCGACACTGAAGCTTTCTTT.

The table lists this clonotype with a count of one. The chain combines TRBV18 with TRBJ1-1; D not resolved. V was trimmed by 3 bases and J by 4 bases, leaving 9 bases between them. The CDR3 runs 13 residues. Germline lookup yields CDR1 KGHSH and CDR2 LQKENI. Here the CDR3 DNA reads TGTGCCAGCTCACCGGGAGTTGCCACTGAAGCTTTCTTT. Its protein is CASSPGVATEAFF.

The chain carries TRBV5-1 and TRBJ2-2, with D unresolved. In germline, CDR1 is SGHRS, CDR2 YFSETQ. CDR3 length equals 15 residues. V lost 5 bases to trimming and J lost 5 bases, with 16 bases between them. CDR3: CASSVTTVRTGELFF. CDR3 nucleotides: TGCGCCAGCAGTGTCACTACAGTCAGGACCGGGGAGCTGTTTTTT.

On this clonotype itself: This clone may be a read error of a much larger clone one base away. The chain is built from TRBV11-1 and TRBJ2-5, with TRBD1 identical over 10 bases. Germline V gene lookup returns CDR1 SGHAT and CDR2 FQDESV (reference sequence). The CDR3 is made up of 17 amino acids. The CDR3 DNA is TGTGCCAGCTGCTTTCGCCCAGGGACAGGGGATGAAGAGACCCAGTACTTC. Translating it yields CASCFRPGTGDEETQYF.

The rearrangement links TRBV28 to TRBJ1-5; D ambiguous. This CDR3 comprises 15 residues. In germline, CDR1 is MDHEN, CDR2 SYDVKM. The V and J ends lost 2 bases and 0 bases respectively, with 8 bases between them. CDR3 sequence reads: CASSLVDYSNQPQHF. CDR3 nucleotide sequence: TGTGCCAGCAGTTTAGTGGATTATAGCAATCAGCCCCAGCATTTT.

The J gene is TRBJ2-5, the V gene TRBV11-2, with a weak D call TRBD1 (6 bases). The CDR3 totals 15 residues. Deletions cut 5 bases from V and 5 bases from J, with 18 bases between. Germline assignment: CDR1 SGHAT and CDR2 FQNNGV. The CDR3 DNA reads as TGTGCCAGCAGCCGACCTAGACCAAGGGGGGAGACCCAGTACTTC. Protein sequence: CASSRPRPRGETQYF.

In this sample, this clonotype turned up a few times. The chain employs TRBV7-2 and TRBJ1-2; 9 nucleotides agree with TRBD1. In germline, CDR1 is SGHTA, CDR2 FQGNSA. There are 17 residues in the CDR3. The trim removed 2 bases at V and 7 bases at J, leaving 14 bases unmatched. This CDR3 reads CASSLMWDRVDSAGYTF. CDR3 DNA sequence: TGTGCCAGCAGCTTAATGTGGGACAGGGTTGATTCCGCTGGCTACACCTTC. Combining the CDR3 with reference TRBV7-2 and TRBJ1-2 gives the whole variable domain GAGVSQSPSNKVTEKGKDVELRCDPISGHTALYWYRQSLGQGLEFLIYFQGNSAPDKSGLPSDRFSAERTGGSVSTLTIQRTQQEDSAVYLCASSLMWDRVDSAGYTFGSGTRLTVV.

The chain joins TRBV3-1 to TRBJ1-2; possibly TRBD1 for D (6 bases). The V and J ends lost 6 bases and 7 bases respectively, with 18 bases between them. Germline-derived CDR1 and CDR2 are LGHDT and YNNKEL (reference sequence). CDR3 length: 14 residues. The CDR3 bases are TGTGCCAGCAGAGCGGGACACCGGTATGTTGGCTACACCTTC. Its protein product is CASRAGHRYVGYTF. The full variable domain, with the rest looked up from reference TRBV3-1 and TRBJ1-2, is DTAVSQTPKYLVTQMGNDKSIKCEQNLGHDTMYWYKQDSKKFLKIMFSYNNKELIINETVPNRFSPKSPDKAHLNLHINSLELGDSAVYFCASRAGHRYVGYTFGSGTRLTVV.

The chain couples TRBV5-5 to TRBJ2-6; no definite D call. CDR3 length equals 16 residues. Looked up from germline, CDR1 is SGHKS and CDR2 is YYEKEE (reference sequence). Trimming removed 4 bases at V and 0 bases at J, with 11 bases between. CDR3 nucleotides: TGTGCCAGCAGCCCGAGCATCGACTCTGGGGCCAACGTCCTGACTTTC. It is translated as CASSPSIDSGANVLTF.